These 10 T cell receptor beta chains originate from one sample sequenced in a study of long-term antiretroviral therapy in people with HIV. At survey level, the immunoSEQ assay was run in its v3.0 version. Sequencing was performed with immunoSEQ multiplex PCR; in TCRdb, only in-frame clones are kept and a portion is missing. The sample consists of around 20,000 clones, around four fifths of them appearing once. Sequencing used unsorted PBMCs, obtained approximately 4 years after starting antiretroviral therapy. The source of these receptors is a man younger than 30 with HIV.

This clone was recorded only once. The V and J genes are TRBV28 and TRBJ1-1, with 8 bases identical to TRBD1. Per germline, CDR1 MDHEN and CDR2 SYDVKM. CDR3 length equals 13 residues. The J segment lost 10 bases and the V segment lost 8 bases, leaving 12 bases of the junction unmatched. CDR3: CASCPGQVEGAFF. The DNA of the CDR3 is TGTGCCAGCTGTCCGGGACAGGTGGAGGGAGCTTTCTTT.

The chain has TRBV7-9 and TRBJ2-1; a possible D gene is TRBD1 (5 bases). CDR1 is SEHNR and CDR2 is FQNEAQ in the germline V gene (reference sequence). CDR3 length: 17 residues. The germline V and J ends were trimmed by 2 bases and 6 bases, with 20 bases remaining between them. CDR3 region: CASSLPPDNSPPNEQFF. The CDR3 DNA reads TGTGCCAGCAGCTTACCCCCGGACAACTCTCCGCCCAATGAGCAGTTCTTC.

DNA for the CDR3: TGTGCCAGCAGTTACCTTGGACAGGGTGATGGCTACACCTTC. Translating gives CASSYLGQGDGYTF. The chain links TRBV6-5 to TRBJ1-2, with 8 bases fitting TRBD1. The CDR3 runs to 14 residues. Germline lookup yields CDR1 MNHEY and CDR2 SVGAGI. Trimming took 2 bases from V and 6 from J; bases not matched to a gene: 5.

CDR3 region: CASGGPSFKKYF. The CDR3 DNA reads as TGTGCCAGCGGCGGGCCGAGCTTTAAGAAGTATTTT. The chain links TRBV7-9 to TRBJ2-3, with D possibly being TRBD2 (5 bases). CDR3 length equals 12 residues. Per germline, CDR1 SEHNR and CDR2 FQNEAQ (reference sequence). Trimming cost V 8 bases and J 13 bases, with 19 bases left between them.

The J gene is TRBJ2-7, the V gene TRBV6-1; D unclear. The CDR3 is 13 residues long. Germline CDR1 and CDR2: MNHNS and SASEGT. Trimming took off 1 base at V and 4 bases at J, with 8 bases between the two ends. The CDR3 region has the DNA TGTGCCAGCAGTGAAGGGGTCCCATACGAGCAGTACGTC. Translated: CASSEGVPYEQYV.

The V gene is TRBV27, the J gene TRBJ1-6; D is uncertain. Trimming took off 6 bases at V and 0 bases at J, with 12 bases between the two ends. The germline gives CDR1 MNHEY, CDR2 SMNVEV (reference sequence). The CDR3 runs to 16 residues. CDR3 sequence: CASRLASVSYNSPLHF. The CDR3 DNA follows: TGTGCCAGCAGGTTAGCGTCCGTCTCCTATAATTCACCCCTCCACTTT.

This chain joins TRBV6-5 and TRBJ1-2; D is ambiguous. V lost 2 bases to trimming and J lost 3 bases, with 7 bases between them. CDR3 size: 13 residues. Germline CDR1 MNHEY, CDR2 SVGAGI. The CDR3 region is CASSYEGDYGYTF. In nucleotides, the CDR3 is TGTGCCAGCAGTTACGAAGGAGACTATGGCTACACCTTC.

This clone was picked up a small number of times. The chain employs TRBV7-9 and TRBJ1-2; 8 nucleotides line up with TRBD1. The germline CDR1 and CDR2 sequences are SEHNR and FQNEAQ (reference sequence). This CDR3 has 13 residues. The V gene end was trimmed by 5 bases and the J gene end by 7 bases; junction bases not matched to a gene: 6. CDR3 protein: CASSITDRAGYTF. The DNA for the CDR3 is TGTGCCAGCAGCATCACGGACAGGGCTGGCTACACCTTC.

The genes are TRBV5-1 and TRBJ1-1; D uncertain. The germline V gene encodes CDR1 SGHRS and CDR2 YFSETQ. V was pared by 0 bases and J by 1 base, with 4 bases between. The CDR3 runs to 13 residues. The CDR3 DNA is TGCGCCAGCAGCTTGGACACGAACACTGAAGCTTTCTTT. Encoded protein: CASSLDTNTEAFF.

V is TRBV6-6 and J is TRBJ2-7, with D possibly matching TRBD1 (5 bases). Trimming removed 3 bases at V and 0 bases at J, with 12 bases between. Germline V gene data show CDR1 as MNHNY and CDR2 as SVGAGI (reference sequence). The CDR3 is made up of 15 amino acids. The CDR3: CASSYRPQGSYEQYV. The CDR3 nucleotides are TGTGCCAGCAGTTATCGGCCCCAGGGCTCCTACGAGCAGTACGTC.